The 20 T cell receptor beta chains presented below share a single source sample, sequenced in a study of identifying expanded T cells in peripheral blood. The data were produced by immunoSEQ multiplex PCR, yet TCRdb's version contains in-frame clones alone and is incomplete. The sample lists approximately 90,000 clones, approximately 85% occurring once. Sequenced: blood. Source of these receptors: a person aged 18-70 years in good health.

This sequence joins TRBV19 and TRBJ1-2; D is uncertain. This CDR3 spans 16 amino acids. CDR1 and CDR2 (germline): LNHDA, SQIVND (reference sequence). The V and J ends lost 3 bases and 4 bases respectively, with 18 bases between them. CDR3 protein: CASSIQTLKPSYGYTF. The CDR3 nucleotides read TGTGCCAGTAGTATCCAAACACTAAAACCCAGCTATGGCTACACCTTC.

This clone was seen a few times. The chain recombines TRBV19 with TRBJ1-5; D gene uncertain. V was shortened by 6 bases and J by 4 bases, with 16 bases between the two germline ends. In germline, CDR1 is LNHDA, CDR2 SQIVND (reference sequence). This CDR3 is 15 amino acids long. Written as DNA, the CDR3 is TGTGCCAGTAGGGATCAAAACTTGGGGAATCAGCCCCAGCATTTT. This sequence encodes CASRDQNLGNQPQHF.

The gene calls are TRBV4-3 and TRBJ2-1, with 7 positions matching TRBD2. The CDR3 loop spans 15 amino acids. Per germline, CDR1 LGHNA and CDR2 YSLEER. Unmatched junction bases numbered 12, after V lost 0 bases and J lost 13 bases. The CDR3 is CASSQDVGGAGLQFF. CDR3 bases: TGCGCCAGCAGCCAAGATGTCGGGGGAGCGGGACTACAGTTCTTC.

The chain carries TRBV18 and TRBJ1-4; D call uncertain. Germline CDR1 KGHSH, CDR2 LQKENI. This CDR3 is 12 amino acids long. The V end lost 2 bases, the J end lost 6 bases, and 4 bases lay between the germline ends. As DNA, the CDR3 is TGTGCCAGCTCACCAAGTCATGAAAAACTGTTTTTT. This translates into CASSPSHEKLFF.

This chain links TRBV2 with TRBJ1-5; no firm D call. The CDR3 contains 15 residues. Trimming shortened V by 7 bases and J by 0 bases, and 13 bases separated the two germline ends. Germline V gene sequence: CDR1 SNHLY, CDR2 FYNNEI. The CDR3 spells CASKIRQNSNQPQHF. CDR3 in DNA: TGTGCCAGCAAGATCCGCCAGAATAGCAATCAGCCCCAGCATTTT.

The V call is TRBV7-2, the J call TRBJ1-1; D is undetermined. The CDR3 spans 15 residues. Trimming left V 5 bases short and J 3 bases short, with 16 bases between. Germline V gene lookup returns CDR1 SGHTA and CDR2 FQGNSA. DNA for the CDR3: TGTGCCAGCAGCCTGCTGTTGGTCCCGGACACTGAAGCTTTCTTT. Encoded protein: CASSLLLVPDTEAFF.

The gene calls are TRBV5-4 and TRBJ1-3; no definite D call. The CDR3 is 14 residues long. Germline CDR1 reads SGHNT; CDR2 reads YYREEE (reference sequence). V lost 6 bases and J lost 8, with 18 bases in between. The CDR3: CASTREPTVDTIYF. CDR3 DNA: TGTGCCAGCACTCGAGAACCCACGGTGGACACCATATATTTT.

V and J are TRBV9 and TRBJ2-1; possible D gene TRBD2, 6 bases. Germline V lookup: CDR1 SGDLS, CDR2 YYNGEE. Trimming cost V 3 bases and J 2 bases, with 12 bases left between them. The CDR3 covers 15 residues. DNA for the CDR3: TGTGCCAGCAGCGCCCGGGACTCAACCTACAATGAGCAGTTCTTC. Its translation is CASSARDSTYNEQFF.

V is TRBV15 and J is TRBJ1-2; D possibly corresponds to TRBD1 (5 bases). The V and J ends lost 1 base and 8 bases respectively, with 23 bases between them. The CDR3 covers 17 residues. Germline V gives CDR1 LNHNV, CDR2 YYDKDF (reference sequence). The DNA for the CDR3 is TGTGCCACCAGCAGAGGGTCTCCCGGGGCTCGTAGTCGAGGCTACACCTTC. This sequence encodes CATSRGSPGARSRGYTF.

J is TRBJ1-1 and V is TRBV6-5; 8 bases align to TRBD1. Trimming took 6 bases from V and 8 from J; bases not matched to a gene: 5. The CDR3 is 12 amino acids. Germline V CDR1 and CDR2: MNHEY, SVGAGI. The CDR3 protein is CASRKGDREAFF. The CDR3 coding sequence is TGTGCCAGCAGAAAAGGGGACAGGGAAGCTTTCTTT.

The rearrangement links TRBV28 to TRBJ2-7; D may be TRBD1 (5 bases). The CDR3 totals 14 residues. V was shortened by 8 bases and J by 1 base, with 15 bases between the two germline ends. Germline CDR1 reads MDHEN; CDR2 reads SYDVKM. CDR3 nucleotides: TGTGCCAGCGGGATGACAGCGCCTTCCTACGAGCAGTACTTC. Its protein product is CASGMTAPSYEQYF. The full variable domain, in which reference TRBV28 and TRBJ2-7 provide the parts outside the CDR3, is DVKVTQSSRYLVKRTGEKVFLECVQDMDHENMFWYRQDPGLGLRLIYFSYDVKMKEKGDIPEGYSVSREKKERFSLILESASTNQTSMYLCASGMTAPSYEQYFGPGTRLTVT.

J is TRBJ1-2 and V is TRBV10-3; D is unclear. V was shortened by 3 bases and J by 0 bases, with 8 bases between the two germline ends. CDR3 length: 14 amino acids. CDR1 is ENHRY, CDR2 SYGVKD, per germline. The CDR3 is CAISDWRTNYGYTF. In nucleotides, the CDR3 is TGTGCCATCAGTGACTGGAGGACTAACTATGGCTACACCTTC.

This rearrangement joins TRBV7-2 to TRBJ1-1; D is ambiguous. Germline V lookup: CDR1 SGHTA, CDR2 FQGNSA. The CDR3 covers 14 residues. Between the trimmed V and J ends, which lost 5 bases and 4 bases, there was a span of 14 bases. The CDR3 spells CASSQGSVGTEAFF. CDR3 nucleotides: TGTGCCAGCAGCCAAGGATCGGTGGGCACTGAAGCTTTCTTT.

The genes are TRBV19 and TRBJ1-1, with D uncertain. This CDR3 has 14 amino acids. V gave up 2 bases and J gave up 4 bases, with 11 bases separating them. Germline values: CDR1 LNHDA, CDR2 SQIVND (reference sequence). CDR3 in amino acids: CASSIFHRGTEAFF. As DNA, the CDR3 is TGTGCCAGTAGTATATTTCACCGTGGCACTGAAGCTTTCTTT.

The rearrangement uses TRBV29-1 and TRBJ1-4; D gene ambiguous. Trimming shortened V by 5 bases and J by 8 bases, and 12 bases separated the two germline ends. Germline CDR1 reads SQVTM; CDR2 reads ANQGSEA. The CDR3 has 12 residues. The DNA for the CDR3 is TGCAGCGTTAAGGCGATGGGGGAAAAACTGTTTTTT. It yields the protein CSVKAMGEKLFF.

V gene TRBV5-1 combines with J gene TRBJ2-7; tentatively, D is TRBD1 (5 bases). The CDR3 is made up of 15 amino acids. From germline, CDR1 is SGHRS and CDR2 YFSETQ. V was shortened by 1 base and J by 4 bases, with 15 bases between the two germline ends. As DNA, the CDR3 is TGCGCCAGCAGCTTGAGGGGCAGGGAAAGATACGAGCAGTACTTC. This codes for CASSLRGRERYEQYF.

This chain connects TRBV19 to TRBJ1-5, with unresolved D. V was cut by 5 bases and J by 0 bases, with 11 bases left in between. The germline V gene encodes CDR1 LNHDA and CDR2 SQIVND (reference sequence). The CDR3 extends over 15 amino acids. The CDR3 here is CASSEGGYSNQPQHF. CDR3 DNA: TGTGCCAGTAGTGAGGGCGGTTATAGCAATCAGCCCCAGCATTTT.

This clone was seen only a few times. The chain combines TRBV6-5 with TRBJ1-4; 11 bases match TRBD1. The CDR3 is 16 amino acids. The V gene's germline CDR1 is MNHEY and CDR2 SVGAGI. V gave up 0 bases and J gave up 11 bases; unmatched junction bases: 8. CDR3 DNA: TGTGCCAGCAGTTACTCCCGGACAGGGGGCCTTCGGAAACTGTTTTTT. It is translated as CASSYSRTGGLRKLFF.

The rearrangement uses TRBV7-9 and TRBJ1-1; a weak D match, TRBD1 (5 bases). Trimming left V 2 bases short and J 5 bases short, with 15 bases between. CDR1 is SEHNR, CDR2 FQNEAQ, per germline (reference sequence). This CDR3 has 15 amino acids. Here the CDR3 DNA reads TGTGCCAGCAGCTTAAGGGGATCAGGTGGGACTGAAGCTTTCTTT. The encoded protein is CASSLRGSGGTEAFF. Looking up the rest from reference TRBV7-9 and TRBJ1-1 gives the full variable domain: DTGVSQNPRHKITKRGQNVTFRCDPISEHNRLYWYRQTLGQGPEFLTYFQNEAQLEKSRLLSDRFSAERPKGSFSTLEIQRTEQGDSAMYLCASSLRGSGGTEAFFGQGTRLTVV.

The chain has TRBV18 and TRBJ1-1; possible D gene TRBD1, 5 bases. The CDR3 is 15 residues long. Germline CDR1 and CDR2: KGHSH and LQKENI. Trimming shortened V by 4 bases and J by 2 bases, and 14 bases separated the two germline ends. The CDR3: CASSRVGGFNTEAFF. The CDR3 nucleotides are TGTGCCAGCTCACGGGTGGGGGGATTCAACACTGAAGCTTTCTTT.